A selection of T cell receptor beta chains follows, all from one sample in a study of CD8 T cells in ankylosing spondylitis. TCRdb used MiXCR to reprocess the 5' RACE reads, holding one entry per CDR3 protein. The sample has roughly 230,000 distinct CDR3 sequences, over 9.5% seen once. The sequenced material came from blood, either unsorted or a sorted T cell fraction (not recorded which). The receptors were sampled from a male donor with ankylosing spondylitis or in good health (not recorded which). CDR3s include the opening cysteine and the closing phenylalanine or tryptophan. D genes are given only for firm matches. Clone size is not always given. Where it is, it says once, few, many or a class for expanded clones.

cdr3_aa: CSAPTGTYEQYF
cdr3_nt: TGCAGTGCGCCGACAGGGACCTACGAGCAGTACTTC
j_call: TRBJ2-7
d_call: TRBD1
v_call: TRBV20-1
cdr3_length: 12
clone_size: few

cdr3_aa: CVSSVLPRGSEQYF
cdr3_nt: TGTGTCAGCAGTGTGCTTCCTAGAGGATCCGAGCAGTACTTC
j_call: TRBJ2-7
d_call: .
v_call: TRBV6-4
cdr3_length: 14
clone_size: .

cdr3_aa: CASNHYRGALYEQYF
cdr3_nt: TGTGCCAGCAATCATTATAGGGGGGCACTCTACGAGCAGTACTTC
j_call: TRBJ2-7
d_call: .
v_call: TRBV27
cdr3_length: 15
clone_size: many

cdr3_aa: CASSGSGGSAFGGYTF
cdr3_nt: TGTGCCAGCAGTGGATCAGGGGGCTCTGCGTTTGGAGGCTACACCTTC
j_call: TRBJ1-2
d_call: TRBD1
v_call: TRBV6-4
cdr3_length: 16
clone_size: many

cdr3_aa: CSARDRDREQFF
cdr3_nt: TGCAGTGCTAGAGATCGGGACAGGGAGCAGTTCTTC
j_call: TRBJ2-1
d_call: TRBD1
v_call: TRBV20-1
cdr3_length: 12
clone_size: many

cdr3_aa: CASSSRGTRSQPQHF
cdr3_nt: TGTGCCAGCAGCTCCAGGGGTACGCGTAGTCAGCCCCAGCATTTT
j_call: TRBJ1-5
d_call: .
v_call: TRBV7-8
cdr3_length: 15
clone_size: few

cdr3_aa: CATSDSWDNEQFF
cdr3_nt: TGTGCCACCAGTGATTCCTGGGACAATGAGCAGTTCTTC
j_call: TRBJ2-1
d_call: .
v_call: TRBV24-1
cdr3_length: 13
clone_size: many

cdr3_aa: CASSESRGPGQPQHF
cdr3_nt: TGTGCCAGCAGTGAATCAAGGGGGCCGGGACAGCCCCAGCATTTT
j_call: TRBJ1-5
d_call: TRBD1
v_call: TRBV6-1
cdr3_length: 15
clone_size: many

cdr3_aa: CASSPAGQGTDTQYF
cdr3_nt: TGTGCCAGCAGCCCAGCGGGACAGGGCACAGATACGCAGTATTTT
j_call: TRBJ2-3
d_call: .
v_call: TRBV7-2
cdr3_length: 15
clone_size: few

cdr3_aa: CASSHGQQQYSNQPQHF
cdr3_nt: TGCGCCAGCAGCCACGGACAGCAACAGTATAGCAATCAGCCCCAGCATTTT
j_call: TRBJ1-5
d_call: .
v_call: TRBV4-1
cdr3_length: 17
clone_size: many

cdr3_aa: CASSGGGAVFGYTF
cdr3_nt: TGTGCCAGCAGCGGCGGAGGGGCCGTTTTTGGCTACACCTTC
j_call: TRBJ1-2
d_call: .
v_call: TRBV5-8
cdr3_length: 14
clone_size: few

cdr3_aa: CSVEFPEQGHYGYTF
cdr3_nt: TGCAGCGTTGAATTCCCCGAACAGGGGCACTATGGCTACACCTTC
j_call: TRBJ1-2
d_call: TRBD1
v_call: TRBV29-1
cdr3_length: 15
clone_size: many

cdr3_aa: CASSLTSGRLSEQFF
cdr3_nt: TGCGCCAGCAGCCTGACTAGCGGGAGGTTATCTGAGCAGTTCTTC
j_call: TRBJ2-1
d_call: TRBD2
v_call: TRBV5-1
cdr3_length: 15
clone_size: many

cdr3_aa: CASREAETQYF
cdr3_nt: TGCGCCAGCAGAGAGGCGGAGACCCAGTACTTC
j_call: TRBJ2-5
d_call: .
v_call: TRBV5-1
cdr3_length: 11
clone_size: many

cdr3_aa: CASSGQLITYEQYF
cdr3_nt: TGTGCCAGCAGTGGACAGTTAATCACCTACGAGCAGTACTTC
j_call: TRBJ2-7
d_call: .
v_call: TRBV2
cdr3_length: 14
clone_size: few

cdr3_aa: CSARVLGLSSYNEQFF
cdr3_nt: TGCAGTGCTAGAGTTCTGGGACTGAGCTCCTACAATGAGCAGTTCTTC
j_call: TRBJ2-1
d_call: .
v_call: TRBV20-1
cdr3_length: 16
clone_size: few

cdr3_aa: CASSLAGVTNEKLFF
cdr3_nt: TGTGCCAGCAGCTTAGCCGGGGTCACTAATGAAAAACTGTTTTTT
j_call: TRBJ1-4
d_call: .
v_call: TRBV7-6
cdr3_length: 15
clone_size: many

cdr3_aa: CASSEGALSTDTQYF
cdr3_nt: TGTGCCAGCAGTGAAGGGGCGTTAAGCACAGATACGCAGTATTTT
j_call: TRBJ2-3
d_call: .
v_call: TRBV2
cdr3_length: 15
clone_size: many

cdr3_aa: CASSGSGAGLNTQYF
cdr3_nt: TGTGCCAGCAGTGGGTCAGGAGCGGGGCTAAATACGCAGTATTTT
j_call: TRBJ2-3
d_call: TRBD2
v_call: TRBV9
cdr3_length: 15
clone_size: many

cdr3_aa: CASSLDHQETQYF
cdr3_nt: TGTGCCAGCAGTTTAGACCACCAAGAGACCCAGTACTTC
j_call: TRBJ2-5
d_call: .
v_call: TRBV12-3/TRBV12-4
cdr3_length: 13
clone_size: many

cdr3_aa: CASSPKSGRVETQYF
cdr3_nt: TGTGCCAGCAGTCCCAAAAGCGGGAGGGTGGAGACCCAGTACTTC
j_call: TRBJ2-5
d_call: TRBD2
v_call: TRBV6-1
cdr3_length: 15
clone_size: many

cdr3_aa: CAISESEREQFF
cdr3_nt: TGTGCCATCAGTGAGTCCGAGCGGGAGCAGTTCTTC
j_call: TRBJ2-1
d_call: .
v_call: TRBV10-3
cdr3_length: 12
clone_size: many

cdr3_aa: CASSPQTGTHRGYTF
cdr3_nt: TGTGCCAGCAGCCCTCAGACCGGGACCCATAGGGGCTACACCTTC
j_call: TRBJ1-2
d_call: .
v_call: TRBV7-9
cdr3_length: 15
clone_size: few

cdr3_aa: CASSFWTNTGELFF
cdr3_nt: TGTGCCAGCAGCTTCTGGACGAACACCGGGGAGCTGTTTTTT
j_call: TRBJ2-2
d_call: .
v_call: TRBV7-2
cdr3_length: 14
clone_size: .

cdr3_aa: CAWSVQPRTEAFF
cdr3_nt: TGTGCCTGGAGTGTACAGCCCAGGACTGAAGCTTTCTTT
j_call: TRBJ1-1
d_call: .
v_call: TRBV30
cdr3_length: 13
clone_size: many

cdr3_aa: CASSLTSGEQFF
cdr3_nt: TGTGCCAGCAGCTTAACCTCGGGTGAGCAGTTCTTC
j_call: TRBJ2-1
d_call: .
v_call: TRBV13
cdr3_length: 12
clone_size: few

cdr3_aa: CASSLTFGFNEKLFF
cdr3_nt: TGTGCCAGCAGCTTAACCTTCGGTTTTAATGAAAAACTGTTTTTT
j_call: TRBJ1-4
d_call: .
v_call: TRBV7-9
cdr3_length: 15
clone_size: many

cdr3_aa: CASSLKGLAVYEQYF
cdr3_nt: TGCGCCAGCAGCTTGAAGGGCCTAGCGGTTTACGAGCAGTACTTC
j_call: TRBJ2-7
d_call: TRBD2
v_call: TRBV5-1
cdr3_length: 15
clone_size: .

cdr3_aa: CASTSDSGMGYTF
cdr3_nt: TGTGCCAGCACCTCCGACAGTGGTATGGGCTACACCTTC
j_call: TRBJ1-2
d_call: .
v_call: TRBV2
cdr3_length: 13
clone_size: many

cdr3_aa: CSASRPFEDEQYF
cdr3_nt: TGCAGTGCTAGCCGTCCATTCGAGGACGAGCAGTACTTC
j_call: TRBJ2-7
d_call: .
v_call: TRBV20-1
cdr3_length: 13
clone_size: few

cdr3_aa: CAISRDLSYEQYF
cdr3_nt: TGTGCCATCAGTCGGGACCTCTCCTACGAGCAGTACTTC
j_call: TRBJ2-7
d_call: .
v_call: TRBV10-3
cdr3_length: 13
clone_size: many

cdr3_aa: CASKRTGVSYEQYF
cdr3_nt: TGTGCCAGCAAACGGACAGGGGTTTCCTACGAGCAGTACTTC
j_call: TRBJ2-7
d_call: TRBD1
v_call: TRBV6-1
cdr3_length: 14
clone_size: many

cdr3_aa: CASSRTGRTSPLHF
cdr3_nt: TGTGCCAGCAGCCGGACAGGGCGAACTTCACCCCTCCACTTT
j_call: TRBJ1-6
d_call: TRBD1
v_call: TRBV14
cdr3_length: 14
clone_size: .

cdr3_aa: CAWRPPGETQYF
cdr3_nt: TGTGCCTGGAGGCCCCCCGGGGAGACCCAGTACTTC
j_call: TRBJ2-5
d_call: .
v_call: TRBV30
cdr3_length: 12
clone_size: many

cdr3_aa: CASSLVEGANIQYF
cdr3_nt: TGTGCCAGCAGCTTAGTTGAGGGGGCAAACATTCAGTACTTC
j_call: TRBJ2-4
d_call: TRBD1
v_call: TRBV7-2
cdr3_length: 14
clone_size: .

cdr3_aa: CASSSYQGTGELFF
cdr3_nt: TGTGCCAGCAGTTCCTATCAAGGTACCGGGGAGCTGTTTTTT
j_call: TRBJ2-2
d_call: .
v_call: TRBV6-5
cdr3_length: 14
clone_size: many

cdr3_aa: CASSLWGGRDTEAFF
cdr3_nt: TGTGCCAGCAGTTTATGGGGCGGCAGGGACACTGAAGCTTTCTTT
j_call: TRBJ1-1
d_call: .
v_call: TRBV27
cdr3_length: 15
clone_size: few

cdr3_aa: CASSPEEGIGSTGELFF
cdr3_nt: TGTGCCAGCAGCCCGGAGGAGGGGATTGGGAGCACCGGGGAGCTGTTTTTT
j_call: TRBJ2-2
d_call: .
v_call: TRBV7-2
cdr3_length: 17
clone_size: many

cdr3_aa: CASSLPLAPTLRETQYF
cdr3_nt: TGTGCCAGCAGCTTACCGTTGGCCCCGACTCTGCGAGAGACCCAGTACTTC
j_call: TRBJ2-5
d_call: .
v_call: TRBV7-9
cdr3_length: 17
clone_size: many

cdr3_aa: CSGQGTSNQPQHF
cdr3_nt: TGCAGTGGTCAGGGTACTAGCAATCAGCCCCAGCATTTT
j_call: TRBJ1-5
d_call: .
v_call: TRBV20-1
cdr3_length: 13
clone_size: many

cdr3_aa: CASSLAGVNTGELFF
cdr3_nt: TGCGCCAGCAGCTTGGCGGGGGTTAACACCGGGGAGCTGTTTTTT
j_call: TRBJ2-2
d_call: .
v_call: TRBV5-1
cdr3_length: 15
clone_size: many

cdr3_aa: CASTRLAGGPAGELFF
cdr3_nt: TGTGCCAGCACTCGACTAGCGGGAGGGCCTGCCGGGGAGCTGTTTTTT
j_call: TRBJ2-2
d_call: TRBD2
v_call: TRBV3-1
cdr3_length: 16
clone_size: many

cdr3_aa: CAWSTPGTGWTGELFF
cdr3_nt: TGTGCCTGGAGTACACCCGGGACAGGGTGGACCGGGGAGCTGTTTTTT
j_call: TRBJ2-2
d_call: TRBD1
v_call: TRBV30
cdr3_length: 16
clone_size: few

cdr3_aa: CASKRQSNNEQFF
cdr3_nt: TGTGCCAGCAAAAGACAGAGTAACAATGAGCAGTTCTTC
j_call: TRBJ2-1
d_call: .
v_call: TRBV7-9
cdr3_length: 13
clone_size: many

cdr3_aa: CAWSSGSGMNGQPQHF
cdr3_nt: TGTGCCTGGAGTTCGGGGAGTGGGATGAATGGACAGCCCCAGCATTTT
j_call: TRBJ1-5
d_call: .
v_call: TRBV30
cdr3_length: 16
clone_size: many

cdr3_aa: CASSGGAVGEQYF
cdr3_nt: TGTGCCAGCAGTGGGGGGGCGGTGGGGGAGCAGTACTTC
j_call: TRBJ2-7
d_call: .
v_call: TRBV6-6
cdr3_length: 13
clone_size: many

cdr3_aa: CASSPSDLETQYF
cdr3_nt: TGTGCCAGCAGTCCCTCCGATCTGGAGACCCAGTACTTC
j_call: TRBJ2-5
d_call: .
v_call: TRBV12-3/TRBV12-4
cdr3_length: 13
clone_size: many

cdr3_aa: CASSLTSNYGYTF
cdr3_nt: TGTGCCAGCAGCTTGACGTCTAACTATGGCTACACCTTC
j_call: TRBJ1-2
d_call: .
v_call: TRBV7-8
cdr3_length: 13
clone_size: many

cdr3_aa: CASSQGAFNQPQHF
cdr3_nt: TGTGCCAGCAGCCAAGGAGCTTTCAATCAGCCCCAGCATTTT
j_call: TRBJ1-5
d_call: .
v_call: TRBV7-2
cdr3_length: 14
clone_size: few

cdr3_aa: CASSSGTAYNSPLHF
cdr3_nt: TGCGCCAGCAGCTCCGGGACAGCTTATAATTCACCCCTCCACTTT
j_call: TRBJ1-6
d_call: TRBD1
v_call: TRBV5-1
cdr3_length: 15
clone_size: many

cdr3_aa: CASSFYRGPEDGAFF
cdr3_nt: TGCGCCAGCAGCTTTTACAGGGGTCCCGAAGATGGAGCTTTCTTT
j_call: TRBJ1-1
d_call: TRBD1
v_call: TRBV5-1
cdr3_length: 15
clone_size: many